Listed below are T cell receptor beta chains from one sample, sequenced in a study of early T cells in non-severe SARS-CoV-2 infection. TCRdb redid the calling of the 5' RACE reads with MiXCR, one entry per CDR3 protein. The table records 80,000 to 100,000 distinct CDR3 sequences, about 10% of them present only once. The sequenced sample was whole blood, obtained at baseline. These TCRs come from an adult who was a healthcare worker with PCR-confirmed SARS-CoV-2 infection or an uninfected control (not recorded which). Each CDR3 is given with its conserved first and last residue. D genes are given only for firm matches. A row's size may be missing; if present it is once, few, many or a size class.

TRBJ1-5 | - | - | TRBV5-6 | CASSFQVSNQPQHF | TGTGCCAGCAGCTTCCAGGTTAGCAATCAGCCCCAGCATTTT
TRBJ1-1 | many | - | TRBV27 | CASSGSMGTEAFF | TGTGCCAGCAGTGGCAGCATGGGCACTGAAGCTTTCTTT
TRBJ2-3 | - | - | TRBV2 | CASGRSADTQYF | TGTGCCAGCGGCCGGAGTGCAGATACGCAGTATTTT
TRBJ2-1 | - | TRBD2 | TRBV20-1 | CSARDILPGLAGFKEQFF | TGCAGTGCTAGAGATATTTTACCGGGACTAGCGGGATTTAAGGAGCAGTTCTTC
TRBJ2-6 | few | - | TRBV7-9 | CASWGRSFNDYSGANVLTF | TGTGCCAGCTGGGGCCGTTCCTTCAATGATTACTCTGGGGCCAACGTCCTGACTTTC
TRBJ1-1 | - | - | TRBV20-1 | CSAREGPMNTEVFF | TGCAGTGCTAGAGAAGGGCCCATGAACACTGAAGTTTTCTTT
TRBJ1-2 | few | - | TRBV5-4 | CASSLRGLWGPEGYTF | TGTGCCAGCAGCTTGAGAGGGCTTTGGGGACCGGAAGGCTACACCTTC
TRBJ1-6 | few | - | TRBV10-3 | CATAEAGLNSPLHF | TGTGCCACCGCGGAGGCAGGGCTGAATTCACCCCTCCACTTT
TRBJ1-2 | few | - | TRBV5-5 | CASSLQGGYTF | TGTGCCAGCAGCTTGCAAGGCGGCTACACCTTC
TRBJ2-7 | - | TRBD1 | TRBV20-1 | CSALNRGYEQYF | TGCAGTGCACTAAACAGGGGCTACGAGCAGTACTTC
TRBJ2-3 | - | - | TRBV20-1 | CSARRDGTTDTQFF | TGCAGTGCTAGAAGGGACGGAACCACAGATACGCAGTTTTTT
TRBJ1-2 | many | - | TRBV3-1 | CASSRPGGYYGYTF | TGTGCCAGCAGCCGGCCGGGGGGATACTATGGCTACACCTTC
TRBJ1-1 | few | - | TRBV7-9 | CASSVREANTEAFF | TGTGCCAGCAGCGTACGCGAGGCGAACACTGAAGCTTTCTTT
TRBJ2-3 | - | - | TRBV30 | CAWRGRSPDTQYF | TGTGCCTGGAGAGGCCGGAGCCCAGATACGCAGTATTTT
TRBJ2-3 | - | - | TRBV7-8 | CASTPFSGGVSTDTQYF | TGTGCCAGCACCCCATTTTCAGGGGGGGTAAGCACAGATACGCAGTATTTT
TRBJ1-1 | - | - | TRBV6-6 | CASSILGVGAFF | TGTGCCAGCAGTATCCTAGGGGTAGGAGCTTTCTTT
TRBJ1-1 | - | - | TRBV18 | CASSPRNDNTEAFF | TGTGCCAGCTCACCTAGGAACGATAACACTGAAGCTTTCTTT
TRBJ1-5 | - | - | TRBV7-9 | CASTPAGNQPQHF | TGTGCCAGCACGCCGGCGGGGAATCAGCCCCAGCATTTT
TRBJ2-1 | many | TRBD2 | TRBV6-5 | CASSLPGLAGFYNEQFF | TGTGCCAGCAGTTTGCCGGGACTAGCGGGTTTCTACAATGAGCAGTTCTTC
TRBJ2-7 | - | - | TRBV9 | CASSVAAGREQYF | TGTGCCAGCAGCGTAGCTGCGGGGAGGGAGCAGTACTTC
TRBJ2-3 | few | TRBD2 | TRBV11-2 | CASSRLADVRADTQYF | TGTGCCAGCAGCCGACTAGCGGATGTACGTGCAGATACGCAGTATTTT
TRBJ2-1 | few | - | TRBV9 | CASSARDLASNEQFF | TGTGCCAGCAGCGCAAGAGATCTAGCGAGCAATGAGCAGTTCTTC
TRBJ2-3 | few | - | TRBV7-6 | CASCLGSGFTDTQYF | TGTGCCAGCTGCCTGGGGAGCGGTTTCACAGATACGCAGTATTTT
TRBJ1-4 | - | - | TRBV29-1 | CSVSQDEKLFF | TGCAGCGTTTCGCAGGACGAAAAACTGTTTTTT
TRBJ2-2 | few | - | TRBV2 | CASSELRTNTGELFF | TGTGCCAGCAGTGAACTGCGGACGAACACCGGGGAGCTGTTTTTT
TRBJ1-2 | - | - | TRBV24-1 | CATSDSPGATGYTF | TGTGCCACCAGTGATTCCCCGGGGGCGACAGGCTACACCTTC
TRBJ2-7 | once | TRBD1 | TRBV11-2 | CASSFSTGRSYEQYF | TGTGCCAGCAGCTTTTCGACAGGGCGAAGCTACGAGCAGTACTTC
TRBJ1-1 | few | TRBD1 | TRBV29-1 | CSAEGTGVWTEAFF | TGCAGCGCTGAGGGTACAGGGGTTTGGACTGAAGCTTTCTTT
TRBJ2-7 | - | TRBD1 | TRBV2 | CASLRDRGFSEQYF | TGTGCCAGCCTGCGGGACAGGGGTTTCAGCGAGCAGTACTTC
TRBJ1-1 | many | - | TRBV5-1 | CASSLGWTEAFF | TGCGCCAGCAGCTTGGGGTGGACTGAAGCTTTCTTT
TRBJ1-1 | few | - | TRBV19 | CASSIAIRDNWEPVNTEAFF | TGTGCCAGTAGTATAGCTATTAGAGACAACTGGGAACCGGTGAACACTGAAGCTTTCTTT
TRBJ2-1 | - | TRBD2 | TRBV6-4 | CASSDFSGGSGEQFF | TGTGCCAGCAGTGACTTCAGCGGGGGGTCCGGTGAGCAGTTCTTC
TRBJ2-7 | many | - | TRBV3-1 | CASSQDWQGASYEQYF | TGTGCCAGCAGCCAAGATTGGCAGGGAGCGTCCTACGAGCAGTACTTC
TRBJ2-3 | few | TRBD2 | TRBV29-1 | CSVAAGVSDTQYF | TGCAGCGTTGCCGCGGGGGTTTCAGATACGCAGTATTTT
TRBJ2-7 | medium-sized | TRBD1 | TRBV29-1 | CSVEERTGTTYEQYF | TGCAGCGTTGAGGAAAGGACAGGGACGACCTACGAGCAGTACTTC
TRBJ1-1 | - | - | TRBV6-5 | CASTNKGLRAFF | TGTGCCAGCACAAACAAAGGGCTTAGGGCTTTCTTT
TRBJ2-7 | - | - | TRBV2 | CASSEKGGGGYEQYF | TGTGCCAGCAGTGAAAAAGGGGGAGGAGGGTACGAGCAGTACTTC
TRBJ2-3 | - | TRBD1 | TRBV10-3 | CAISGSGQGTDTQYF | TGTGCCATCAGTGGGTCGGGACAGGGTACAGATACGCAGTATTTT
TRBJ2-5 | - | - | TRBV7-2 | CASSLRPAGTRETQYF | TGTGCCAGCAGCTTAAGGCCGGCGGGGACCCGTGAGACCCAGTACTTC
TRBJ2-1 | - | - | TRBV20-1 | CSASGFLQGTGEQFF | TGCAGTGCTAGCGGCTTCTTACAGGGTACCGGTGAGCAGTTCTTC